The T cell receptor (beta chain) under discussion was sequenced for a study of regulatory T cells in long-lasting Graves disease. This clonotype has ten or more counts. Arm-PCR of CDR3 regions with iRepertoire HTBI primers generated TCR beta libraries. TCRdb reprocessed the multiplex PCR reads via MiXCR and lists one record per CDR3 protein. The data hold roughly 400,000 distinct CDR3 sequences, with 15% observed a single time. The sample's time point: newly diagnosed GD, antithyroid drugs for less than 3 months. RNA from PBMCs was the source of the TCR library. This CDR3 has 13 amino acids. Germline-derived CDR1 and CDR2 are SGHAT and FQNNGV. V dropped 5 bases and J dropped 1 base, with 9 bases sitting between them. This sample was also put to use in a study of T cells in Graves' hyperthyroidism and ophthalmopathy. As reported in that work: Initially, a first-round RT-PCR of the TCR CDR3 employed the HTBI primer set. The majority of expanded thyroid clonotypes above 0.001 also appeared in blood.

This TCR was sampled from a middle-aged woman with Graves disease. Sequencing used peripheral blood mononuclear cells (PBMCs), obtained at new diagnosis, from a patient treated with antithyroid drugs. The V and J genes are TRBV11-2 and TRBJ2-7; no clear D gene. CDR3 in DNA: TGTGCCAGCAGCCCGGGCCTTTCCTACGAGCAGTACTTC. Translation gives CASSPGLSYEQYF.